The rows below give T cell receptor beta chains drawn from one sample of a study of blood T cell repertoires in COVID-19. Measured with immunoSEQ multiplex PCR; TCRdb has only the in-frame clones, and not every one. Of around 370,000 clones listed, around nine tenths are singletons. The sequenced material came from peripheral blood. The receptors here all came from an older woman with COVID-19, enrolled during active disease. Each CDR3 is given with its conserved first and last residue. Each record gives: V gene, J gene, clone size, CDR3 length, D gene, CDR3 DNA, CDR3 protein. A D gene is named only where the DNA matches it firmly. A clone size is listed for some rows: how often the clone was seen (once, few, many), or a class if it is expanded.

>TRBV5-1|TRBJ1-4|.|16|.
TGCGCCAGCAGCTTGGAGGGAGGGTTAGTGCGTGAAAAACTGTTTTTT
CASSLEGGLVREKLFF
>TRBV2|TRBJ1-1|once|12|.
TGTGCCAGCAGCCCCCTAGGTGGGAGTAGGTTCTTT
CASSPLGGSRFF
>TRBV19|TRBJ2-3|.|15|TRBD2
TGTGCCAGTAGTAGGACTAGCGGGGTGACGGATACGCAGTATTTT
CASSRTSGVTDTQYF
>TRBV19|TRBJ1-2|.|12|.
TGTGCCAGTAACCATGACAGAGGAGGCTACACCTTC
CASNHDRGGYTF
>TRBV3-1/TRBV3-2|TRBJ2-1|.|14|TRBD1
TGTGCCAGCAGCCCGGGACAGGGGGCGAATGAGCAGTTCTTC
CASSPGQGANEQFF
>TRBV6-1|TRBJ1-6|once|15|.
TGTGCCAGCAGTGAATCGGAGTCCTATAATTCACCCCTCCACTTT
CASSESESYNSPLHF
>TRBV4-1|TRBJ1-5|.|16|.
TGCGCCAGCAGCCAAGATAAAGGACAGCTCTCTGGGCCCCAGCATTTT
CASSQDKGQLSGPQHF
>TRBV12-5|TRBJ1-3|.|17|TRBD1
TGTGCTAGTGGTTTGGCGAGTAACAGGGGCTCTGGAAACACCATATATTTT
CASGLASNRGSGNTIYF
>TRBV4-1|TRBJ1-2|once|17|.
TGCGCCAGCAGCCAAGAAGGGGTAAGCCGACTTAACTATGGCTACACCTTC
CASSQEGVSRLNYGYTF
>TRBV24-1|TRBJ1-2|.|14|.
TGTGCCACCAGTGATTTGGCCTACAGGGCTGGCTACACCTTC
CATSDLAYRAGYTF
>TRBV4-3|TRBJ2-3|.|14|.
TGCGCCAGCAGTTCACTAGTCTCCTCAGATACGCAGTATTTT
CASSSLVSSDTQYF
>TRBV10-3|TRBJ1-2|.|14|.
TGTGCCATCAGTGAACCTACAGGGTGGTTTGACTACACCTTC
CAISEPTGWFDYTF
>TRBV7-8|TRBJ2-1|.|16|TRBD2
TGTGCCAGCAGCTCATTAGCGGGGGGGCCGGGTGATGAGCAGTTCTTC
CASSSLAGGPGDEQFF
>TRBV24-1|TRBJ1-1|few|14|.
TGTGCCACCAGTGATCCCTTGCGCCCCACTGAAGCTTTCTTT
CATSDPLRPTEAFF
>TRBV3-1/TRBV3-2|TRBJ1-2|.|15|.
TGTGCCAGCAGCCAAGATCTGGCGGGATACTATGGCTACACCTTC
CASSQDLAGYYGYTF
>TRBV20-1|TRBJ2-5|.|14|TRBD2
TGCAGTGCTAGTAAACTAGCGTCCCAAGAGACCCAGTACTTC
CSASKLASQETQYF
>TRBV7-2|TRBJ2-6|.|19|TRBD1
TGTGCCAGCAGCTTAGCGTGGGACAGGGGGCTGGCTGGGGCCAACGTCCTGACTTTC
CASSLAWDRGLAGANVLTF
>TRBV29-1|TRBJ1-1|.|11|.
TGCAGCGTTGTCTTGAACACTGAAGCTTTCTTT
CSVVLNTEAFF
>TRBV11-1|TRBJ2-7|.|15|.
TGTGCCAGCAGCTTAGCGGGCCAGAGCTCCTACGAGCAGTACTTC
CASSLAGQSSYEQYF
>TRBV4-1|TRBJ2-7|.|19|TRBD1
TGCGCCAGCAGCCAAGACGGGACAGGGAAATTCCCTTGGGTATACGAGCAGTACTTC
CASSQDGTGKFPWVYEQYF
>TRBV19|TRBJ1-5|.|13|.
TGTGCCAGTAGGGCTCCGAGCAATCAGCCCCAGCATTTT
CASRAPSNQPQHF
>TRBV7-9|TRBJ1-1|.|12|TRBD1
TGTGCCAGCAGCTTCCCGGACAGGGGGGCTTTCTTT
CASSFPDRGAFF
>TRBV18|TRBJ1-2|many|11|.
TGTGCCAGCTCACGCGAGGGAGGCTACACCTTC
CASSREGGYTF
>TRBV7-8|TRBJ2-7|.|15|.
TGTGCCAGCAGCTTATTTTCAACAGGGTTAGACGAGCAGTACTTC
CASSLFSTGLDEQYF
>TRBV6-5|TRBJ2-7|.|14|TRBD2
TGTGCCAGCAGGACTAGCGGGGTCCCCTACGAGCAGTACTTC
CASRTSGVPYEQYF
>TRBV18|TRBJ2-1|.|16|.
TGTGCCAGCTCACCATATCTAAACTACTCCTACAATGAGCAGTTCTTC
CASSPYLNYSYNEQFF
>TRBV28|TRBJ2-5|.|11|.
TGTGCCAGCAGTAGAGGGGAGACCCAGTACTTC
CASSRGETQYF
>TRBV6-5|TRBJ2-1|.|12|.
TGTGCCAGCAGTTCGACAGACAATGAGCAGTTCTTC
CASSSTDNEQFF
>TRBV19|TRBJ1-3|.|15|.
TGTGCCAGTAAGTCGCAGGGTGGCTCTGGAAACACCATATATTTT
CASKSQGGSGNTIYF
>TRBV11-2|TRBJ1-6|.|14|.
TGTGCCAGCAGTAACTCAACCTATAATTCACCCCTCCACTTT
CASSNSTYNSPLHF
>TRBV1|TRBJ2-3|.|18|.
TGCACCAGCAGCCGCGCAGTGGAAGGCCACAGGGACACAGATACGCAGTATTTT
CTSSRAVEGHRDTDTQYF
>TRBV28|TRBJ2-5|.|16|TRBD2
TGTGCCAGCAGTATACCACTAGCGGGAGCCCAAGAGACCCAGTACTTC
CASSIPLAGAQETQYF
>TRBV24-1|TRBJ2-3|.|16|TRBD1
TGTGCCACCAGTGAAAACAGGGGACCGGGCACAGATACGCAGTATTTT
CATSENRGPGTDTQYF
>TRBV5-4|TRBJ1-2|.|12|.
TGTGCCAGCAGCTATGGAGGTGGTGGCTACACCTTC
CASSYGGGGYTF
>TRBV9|TRBJ1-1|few|15|TRBD1
TGTGCCAGCAGCCCACATGGACAGGGGACCACTGAAGCTTTCTTT
CASSPHGQGTTEAFF
>TRBV27|TRBJ1-2|.|15|.
TGTGCCAGCAGTTATCTCCAGGGAGGATTAAATGGCTACACCTTC
CASSYLQGGLNGYTF
>TRBV7-2|TRBJ2-1|.|16|.
TGTGCCAGCAGCCCCGGTTTTGGGACTTCCTACAATGAGCAGTTCTTC
CASSPGFGTSYNEQFF
>TRBV30|TRBJ2-3|.|17|TRBD2
TGTGCCTGGAGTCCTCCCCCGCGGGGGGGCCCCCCAGATACGCAGTATTTT
CAWSPPPRGGPPDTQYF
>TRBV9|TRBJ2-3|.|15|.
TGTGCCAGCAGCGTAGAAATCAGGGTAACAGATACGCAGTATTTT
CASSVEIRVTDTQYF
>TRBV3-1/TRBV3-2|TRBJ1-6|few|13|.
TGTGCCAGCAGCCGCGACAGTAATTCACCCCTCCACTTT
CASSRDSNSPLHF
>TRBV4-1|TRBJ2-7|.|15|TRBD1
TGCGCCAGCAGCAATCCGCAGGGGGCATTTCACGAGCAGTACTTC
CASSNPQGAFHEQYF
>TRBV6-5|TRBJ1-2|.|13|.
TGTGCCAGCAGCCTACAGGGCACCTATGGCTACACCTTC
CASSLQGTYGYTF
>TRBV7-3|TRBJ2-1|.|13|.
TGTGCCAGCAGCTTAACCCTGTACAATGAGCAGTTCTTC
CASSLTLYNEQFF
>TRBV6-5|TRBJ1-6|.|13|.
TGTGCCAGCAGACGGGAATATAATTCACCCCTCCACTTT
CASRREYNSPLHF
>TRBV10-2|TRBJ1-2|.|11|.
TGCGCCGTTGAGCGGAACTATGGCTACACCTTC
CAVERNYGYTF
>TRBV5-4|TRBJ1-6|.|16|TRBD1
TGTGCCAGCAGCGTAGGGGACAGGGGTCTTAATTCACCCCTCCACTTT
CASSVGDRGLNSPLHF
>TRBV6-2/TRBV6-3|TRBJ2-7|.|15|.
TGTGCCAGCAGTTACTCGAGCGAGACGGACTACGAGCAGTACTTC
CASSYSSETDYEQYF
>TRBV12-5|TRBJ2-3|.|14|.
TGTGCTAGTGGAAGGGGGGGCAGCACAGATACGCAGTATTTT
CASGRGGSTDTQYF
>TRBV4-1|TRBJ2-4|.|17|TRBD2
TGCGCCAGCAGCCTCGGGAGTCCGGGGGGGGCCAAAAACATTCAGTACTTC
CASSLGSPGGAKNIQYF
>TRBV12-3/TRBV12-4|TRBJ2-1|few|11|.
TGTGCCAGCAGCTCATGGCATGAGCAGTTCTTC
CASSSWHEQFF
>TRBV7-2|TRBJ2-3|.|13|.
TGTGCCAGCAGCCTTCACGCGAGAGATACGCAGTATTTT
CASSLHARDTQYF
>TRBV9|TRBJ2-5|.|15|TRBD1
TGTGCCAGCAGCGTCGGACAGGGTGCGCAAGAGACCCAGTACTTC
CASSVGQGAQETQYF
>TRBV7-9|TRBJ1-2|.|13|TRBD1
TGTGCCAGCAGCTCGGACAGGGGAAGAGGCTACACCTTC
CASSSDRGRGYTF
>TRBV5-1|TRBJ1-4|.|16|.
TGCGCCAGCAGCTTGTCTGGGGGCGCCGCTAATGAAAAACTGTTTTTT
CASSLSGGAANEKLFF
>TRBV18|TRBJ2-7|.|12|.
TGTGCCAGCTCCAAAGGGGGTTACGAGCAGTACTTC
CASSKGGYEQYF
>TRBV7-2|TRBJ1-1|few|15|.
TGTGCCAGCAGCTTGGGTTCGGCAGGGAAAACTGAAGCTTTCTTT
CASSLGSAGKTEAFF
>TRBV5-5|TRBJ2-5|.|13|.
TGTGCCAGCAGCCGGCGGTTCGCCGAGACCCAGTACTTC
CASSRRFAETQYF
>TRBV29-1|TRBJ1-5|.|13|.
TGCAGCGTTGGGGCCGGGGGCAATCAGCCCCAGCATTTT
CSVGAGGNQPQHF
>TRBV28|TRBJ1-2|.|13|TRBD1
TGTGCCAGCATCCTGGGACAGGGATATGGCTACACCTTC
CASILGQGYGYTF